The clone carrying this T cell receptor beta chain was observed a single time. Its cognate antigen is unknown. The repertoire was sequenced with immunoSEQ multiplex PCR; TCRdb's copy has only in-frame clones and lacks some. The sample includes about 2.3 million clones, 92% of them seen just once. Participating donors were healthy, HIV-negative adults free of recent acute infections or vaccinations. The CDR3 totals 13 residues. V dropped 0 bases and J dropped 7 bases, with 6 bases sitting between them. From germline, CDR1 is LGHNA and CDR2 YSLEER. These data come from a study of shared clonotypes between healthy human individuals. Study-wide results and limits: Generation probabilities were higher for clonotypes shared across all four sorted-subset donors than for unshared ones.

The chain links TRBV4-3 to TRBJ2-2, with D tentatively TRBD1 (5 bases). The sample was naive CD4+ T cells from PBMCs. The subset: CD45RA+ positively selected. This sequence was found in a man aged 18 to 29 in good health. Some clones in this sample may be carry-over from other donors' samples. The DNA of the CDR3 is TGCGCCAGCAGCCAAGACAGGGACGGGGAGCTGTTTTTT. The encoded protein is CASSQDRDGELFF.